A single T cell receptor beta chain is shown here with its context. Antigen unknown. This CDR3 is 15 amino acids long. Germline CDR1 is MNHNY and CDR2 is SVGAGI (reference sequence). Trimming took 2 bases from V and 5 from J, leaving 13 bases between them. This record belongs to a study of STAT3 mutations in large granular lymphocyte leukemia. Findings and limits, study-wide: In several patients, dominant TCR clone burden exceeded STAT3 mutant burden, suggesting STAT3 mutation arose secondarily. Every T-LGLL patient had at least one immunodominant TCRbeta clonotype. Sampling intervals varied between patients and samples. TCR clonotype switching after therapy occurred in about 35% of the 18 patients.

This table comes from immunoSEQ multiplex PCR, and its TCRdb copy is limited to in-frame clones, with some not included. The profile shows approximately 3,800 clones, more than 35% of them singletons. The receptor's source is a man between 60 and 75 years old with T-cell large granular lymphocyte leukemia. Some clones in this sample may be carry-over from other donors' samples. The sample comprised peripheral blood mononuclear cells. The chain employs TRBV6-6 and TRBJ1-5; D perhaps matches TRBD1 (5 bases). The CDR3 DNA reads TGTGCCAGCAGTTACAAAAGGGGAGAAGATCAGCCCCAGCATTTT. Residues: CASSYKRGEDQPQHF.